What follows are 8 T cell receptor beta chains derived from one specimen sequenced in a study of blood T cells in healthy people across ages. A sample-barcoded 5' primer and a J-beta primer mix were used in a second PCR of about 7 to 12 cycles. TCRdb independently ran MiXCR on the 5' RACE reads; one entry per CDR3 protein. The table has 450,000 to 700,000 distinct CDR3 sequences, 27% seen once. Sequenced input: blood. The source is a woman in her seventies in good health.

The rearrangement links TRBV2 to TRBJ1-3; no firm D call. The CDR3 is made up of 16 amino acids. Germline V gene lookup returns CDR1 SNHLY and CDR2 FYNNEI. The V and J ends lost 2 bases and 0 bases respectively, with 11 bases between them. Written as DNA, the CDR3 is TGTGCCAGCAGTGAAATGGCCAGTCTCTCTGGAAACACCATATATTTT. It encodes CASSEMASLSGNTIYF.

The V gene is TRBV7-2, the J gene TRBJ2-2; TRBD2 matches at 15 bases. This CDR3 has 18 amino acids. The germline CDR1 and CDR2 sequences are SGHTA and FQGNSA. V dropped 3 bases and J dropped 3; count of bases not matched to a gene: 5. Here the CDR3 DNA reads TGTGCCAGCAGCTTGGGGACTAGCGGGGGGCCGGACACCGGGGAGCTGTTTTTT. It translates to CASSLGTSGGPDTGELFF.

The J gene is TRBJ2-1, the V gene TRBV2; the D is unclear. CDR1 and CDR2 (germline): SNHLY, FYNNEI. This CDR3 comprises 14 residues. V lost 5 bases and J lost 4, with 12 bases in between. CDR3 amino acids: CASSFLADYNEQFF. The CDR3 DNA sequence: TGTGCCAGCAGTTTCCTTGCAGATTACAATGAGCAGTTCTTC. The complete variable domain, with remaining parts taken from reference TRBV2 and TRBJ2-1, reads EPEVTQTPSHQVTQMGQEVILRCVPISNHLYFYWYRQILGQKVEFLVSFYNNEISEKSEIFDDQFSVERPDGSNFTLKIRSTKLEDSAMYFCASSFLADYNEQFFGPGTRLTVL.

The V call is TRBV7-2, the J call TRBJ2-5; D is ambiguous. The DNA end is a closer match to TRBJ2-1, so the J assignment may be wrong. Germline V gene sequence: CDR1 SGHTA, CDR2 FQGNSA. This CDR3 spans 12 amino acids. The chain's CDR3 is CASSSRWDGQFF. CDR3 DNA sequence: TGTGCCAGCAGCTCCCGGTGGGATGGGCAGTTCTTC.

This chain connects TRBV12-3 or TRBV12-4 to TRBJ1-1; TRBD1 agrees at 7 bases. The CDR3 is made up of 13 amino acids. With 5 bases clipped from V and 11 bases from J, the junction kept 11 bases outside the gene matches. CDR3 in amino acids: CASSTTGAVVAFF. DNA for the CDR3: TGTGCCAGCAGTACTACAGGGGCTGTCGTGGCTTTCTTT.

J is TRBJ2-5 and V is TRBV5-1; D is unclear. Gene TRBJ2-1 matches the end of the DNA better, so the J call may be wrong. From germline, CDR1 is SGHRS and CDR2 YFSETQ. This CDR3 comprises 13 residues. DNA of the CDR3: TGCGCCAGCAGCTTGGGGGTAGAGAATGAGCAGTTCTTC. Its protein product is CASSLGVENEQFF.

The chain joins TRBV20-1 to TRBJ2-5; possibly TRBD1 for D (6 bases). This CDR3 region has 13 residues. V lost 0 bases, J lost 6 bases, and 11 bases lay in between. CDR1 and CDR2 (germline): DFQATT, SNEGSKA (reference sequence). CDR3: CSARDIGGQTQYF. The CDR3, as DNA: TGCAGTGCTAGAGATATAGGGGGACAGACCCAGTACTTC.

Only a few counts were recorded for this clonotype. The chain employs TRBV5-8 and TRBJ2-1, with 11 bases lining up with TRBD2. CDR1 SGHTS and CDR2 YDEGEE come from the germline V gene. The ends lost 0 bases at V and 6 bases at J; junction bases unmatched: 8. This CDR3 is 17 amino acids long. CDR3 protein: CASSLVRLTSGGNEQFF. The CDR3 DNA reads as TGTGCCAGCAGCTTGGTCAGGTTAACTAGCGGGGGCAATGAGCAGTTCTTC. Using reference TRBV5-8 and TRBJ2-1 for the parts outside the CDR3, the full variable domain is EAGVTQSPTHLIKTRGQQATLRCSPISGHTSVYWYQQALGLGLQFLLWYDEGEERNRGNFPPRFSGRQFPNYSSELNVNALELEDSALYLCASSLVRLTSGGNEQFFGPGTRLTVL.